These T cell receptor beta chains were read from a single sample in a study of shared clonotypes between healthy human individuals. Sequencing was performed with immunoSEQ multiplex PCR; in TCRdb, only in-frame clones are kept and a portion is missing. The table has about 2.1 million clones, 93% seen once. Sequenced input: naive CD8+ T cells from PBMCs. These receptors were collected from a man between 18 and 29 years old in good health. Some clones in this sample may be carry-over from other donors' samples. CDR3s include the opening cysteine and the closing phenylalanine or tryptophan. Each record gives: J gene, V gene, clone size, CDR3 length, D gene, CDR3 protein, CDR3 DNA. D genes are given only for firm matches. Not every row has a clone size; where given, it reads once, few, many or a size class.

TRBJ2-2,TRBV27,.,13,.,CASSLFDTGELFF,TGTGCCAGCAGCCTCTTTGATACCGGGGAGCTGTTTTTT
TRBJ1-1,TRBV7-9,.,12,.,CAGTSQGTEAFF,TGTGCCGGGACTTCCCAGGGAACTGAAGCTTTCTTT
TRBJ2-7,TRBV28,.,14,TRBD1,CASTVTGTGDEQYF,TGTGCCAGCACCGTTACCGGGACAGGGGACGAGCAGTACTTC
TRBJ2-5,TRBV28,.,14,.,CASSFRITGETQYF,TGTGCCAGCAGTTTTCGGATTACGGGAGAGACCCAGTACTTC
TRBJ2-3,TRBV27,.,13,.,CASSNLFTDTQYF,TGTGCCAGCAGTAATCTCTTCACAGATACGCAGTATTTT
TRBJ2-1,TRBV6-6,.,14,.,CASSHLVGYNEQFF,TGTGCCAGCAGTCATCTGGTGGGCTATAATGAGCAGTTCTTC
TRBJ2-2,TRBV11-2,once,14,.,CASSFYVRDGELFF,TGTGCCAGCAGCTTTTATGTAAGGGACGGGGAGCTGTTTTTT
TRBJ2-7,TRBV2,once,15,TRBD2,CASMDKGTSGSEQYF,TGTGCCAGCATGGATAAGGGGACTAGCGGGAGCGAGCAGTACTTC
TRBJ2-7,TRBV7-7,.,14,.,CASSSRDSPYEQYF,TGTGCCAGCAGCTCCCGGGACTCACCCTACGAGCAGTACTTC
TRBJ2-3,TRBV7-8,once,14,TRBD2,CASSPRGVSDTQYF,TGTGCCAGCAGCCCCCGGGGGGTGTCAGATACGCAGTATTTT
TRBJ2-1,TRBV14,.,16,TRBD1,CASSQLPGQGMNEQFF,TGTGCCAGCAGTCAACTCCCGGGACAGGGGATGAATGAGCAGTTCTTC
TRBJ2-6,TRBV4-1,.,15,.,CASSQVIPGANVLTF,TGCGCCAGCAGCCAAGTGATCCCTGGGGCCAACGTCCTGACTTTC
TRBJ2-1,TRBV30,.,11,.,CAWGYGNEQFF,TGTGCCTGGGGTTATGGTAATGAGCAGTTCTTC
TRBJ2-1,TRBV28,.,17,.,CASSLVRESPHYNEQFF,TGTGCCAGCAGTTTAGTCAGGGAAAGTCCTCATTACAATGAGCAGTTCTTC
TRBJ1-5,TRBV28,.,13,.,CASSSDINQPQHF,TGTGCCAGCAGTTCGGACATCAATCAGCCCCAGCATTTT
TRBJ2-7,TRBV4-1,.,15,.,CASSQFGNNPYEQYF,TGCGCCAGCAGCCAATTTGGGAATAATCCCTACGAGCAGTACTTC
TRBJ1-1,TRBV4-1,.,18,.,CASSQAPRTAGMNTEAFF,TGCGCCAGCAGCCAAGCCCCGCGGACCGCCGGCATGAACACTGAAGCTTTCTTT
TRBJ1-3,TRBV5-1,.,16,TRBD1,CASSSRDRGAGNTIYF,TGCGCCAGCAGCTCCCGGGACAGGGGAGCGGGAAACACCATATATTTT
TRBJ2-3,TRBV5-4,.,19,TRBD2,CASSLGPGLAGGHTDTQYF,TGTGCCAGCAGCTTGGGTCCAGGACTAGCGGGAGGGCACACAGATACGCAGTATTTT
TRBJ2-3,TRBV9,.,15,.,CASSQGQPSTDTQYF,TGTGCCAGCAGCCAAGGACAGCCTAGCACAGATACGCAGTATTTT
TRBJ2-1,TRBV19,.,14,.,CASSIGGASNEQFF,TGTGCCAGTAGTATAGGTGGAGCTTCCAATGAGCAGTTCTTC
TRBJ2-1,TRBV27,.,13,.,CASSITPYNEQFF,TGTGCCAGCAGTATAACCCCCTACAATGAGCAGTTCTTC
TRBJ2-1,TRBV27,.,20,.,CASRPLLADPRGRTYNEQFF,TGTGCCAGCAGACCATTACTAGCGGACCCAAGGGGGCGGACCTACAATGAGCAGTTCTTC
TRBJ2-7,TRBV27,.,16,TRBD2,CASSLLGWLRGTEQYF,TGTGCCAGCAGTTTACTAGGGTGGTTGCGGGGGACCGAGCAGTACTTC
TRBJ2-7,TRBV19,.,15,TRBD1,CASSAPGTGEIKQYF,TGTGCCAGTAGTGCACCCGGGACAGGGGAAATCAAGCAGTACTTC
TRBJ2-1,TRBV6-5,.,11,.,CASRSYNEQFF,TGTGCCTCCAGGTCCTACAATGAGCAGTTCTTC
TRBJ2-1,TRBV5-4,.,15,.,CASSSYEEGAGEQFF,TGTGCCAGCAGCTCCTACGAGGAGGGGGCGGGTGAGCAGTTCTTC
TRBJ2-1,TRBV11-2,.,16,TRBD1,CASSSRTGQGDNEQFF,TGTGCCAGCAGCTCGCGGACTGGACAGGGGGACAATGAGCAGTTCTTC
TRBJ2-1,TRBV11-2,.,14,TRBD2,CASSFTSGYNEQFF,TGTGCCAGCAGCTTTACTAGCGGATACAATGAGCAGTTCTTC
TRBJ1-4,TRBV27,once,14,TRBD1,CASGWTGGGEKLFF,TGTGCCAGCGGATGGACAGGGGGCGGTGAAAAACTGTTTTTT
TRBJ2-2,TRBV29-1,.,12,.,CSVGGRREELFF,TGCAGCGTTGGGGGACGGCGGGAGGAGCTGTTTTTT
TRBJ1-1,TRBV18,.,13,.,CASSPREYREAFF,TGTGCCAGCTCCCCCAGAGAGTACAGAGAAGCTTTCTTT
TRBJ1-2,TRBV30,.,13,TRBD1,CAWSVAGGYGYTF,TGTGCCTGGAGTGTAGCAGGGGGTTATGGCTACACCTTC
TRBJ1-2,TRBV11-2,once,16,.,CASSLTGISANYGYTF,TGTGCCAGCAGCTTAACCGGAATCTCGGCTAACTATGGCTACACCTTC
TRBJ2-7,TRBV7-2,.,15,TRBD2,CASSAWTSGSYEQYF,TGTGCCAGCAGCGCGTGGACTAGCGGGAGTTACGAGCAGTACTTC
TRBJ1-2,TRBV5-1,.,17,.,CASRPKVQQVANYGYTF,TGCGCCAGCAGACCGAAAGTGCAACAGGTTGCTAACTATGGCTACACCTTC